One and the same sample provided the 9 T cell receptor beta chains below, sequenced in a study of CD8 T cells in Susac syndrome (dated by TCRdb to between 2018 and 2020). The receptor library was made with the immunoSEQ multiplex PCR assay. RNA was extracted using the RNeasy kit, and roughly 0.5 to 1 microgram was reverse transcribed with random hexamers. TCRdb applied fastp at Q25 and MiXCR to the public reads, then kept only in-frame beta chains. Each entry merges the rows of one CDR3 protein and shows their most common DNA and genes. Here the sample has 130,000 or so distinct CDR3 sequences; over 90% occur a single time. The top ten constitute less than 0.15% of the sample. Sequencing was performed on CD4+ T cells from PBMCs. Source of these receptors: a human donor with Susac syndrome.

V usage is TRBV27 and J usage is TRBJ1-2; 7 bases are a match to TRBD1. V trimming: 2 bases; J trimming: 7 bases; junction bases outside the gene matches: 13. CDR3 length: 16 amino acids. The V gene's germline CDR1 is MNHEY and CDR2 SMNVEV (reference sequence). As DNA, the CDR3 is TGTGCCAGCAGTTTAAGGAGGGGGCCAGATCTAGGTGGCTACACCTTC. Its protein product is CASSLRRGPDLGGYTF.

J is TRBJ1-2 and V is TRBV30, with D hard to call. V lost 2 bases and J lost 9, with 16 bases in between. Germline CDR1 GTSNPN, CDR2 SVGIG (reference sequence). The CDR3 consists of 13 residues. For the CDR3, the DNA is TGTGCCTGGAGTCCCGATGTAGGAGGGAGCTACACCTTC. It encodes CAWSPDVGGSYTF.

The CDR3 bases are TGCGCCAGCAGCTTGCGGAGCCTTACCAGGGACAGGAGACAAGAGACCCAGTACTTC. It codes for CASSLRSLTRDRRQETQYF. The chain employs TRBV5-1 and TRBJ2-5; 8 positions agree with TRBD1. This CDR3 region has 19 residues. Germline V gives CDR1 SGHRS, CDR2 YFSETQ. Trimming took 1 base from V and 2 from J; bases not matched to a gene: 16.

The gene calls are TRBV20-1 and TRBJ2-5, with D possibly TRBD1 on 5 matching bases. The CDR3 has 14 amino acids. The V end lost 5 bases, the J end lost 2 bases, and 15 bases lay between the germline ends. Germline V lookup: CDR1 DFQATT, CDR2 SNEGSKA (reference sequence). The CDR3 coding sequence is TGCAGTGCTCACACCACCGGACAACAAGAGACCCAGTACTTC. Encoded protein: CSAHTTGQQETQYF.

The V and J genes are TRBV7-9 and TRBJ2-7; D not certain. Germline CDR1 reads SEHNR; CDR2 reads FQNEAQ (reference sequence). The CDR3 length is 12 residues. V lost 5 bases and J 5 bases, leaving 10 bases between the germline ends. The DNA of the CDR3 is TGTGCCAGCAGCCAGCTAGGGAACGAGCAGTACTTC. Protein sequence: CASSQLGNEQYF.

The chain employs TRBV12-3 or TRBV12-4 and TRBJ1-5; D not resolved. The length of the CDR3 is 12 residues. V lost 5 bases and J lost 5, with 7 bases in between. For the CDR3, the DNA is TGTGCCAGCAGTCTTAGGGATCAGCCCCAGCATTTT. Its protein product is CASSLRDQPQHF.

The chain carries TRBV20-1 and TRBJ2-1; D is undetermined. V was shortened by 3 bases and J by 2 bases, with 11 bases between the two germline ends. The CDR3 totals 14 residues. CDR1 and CDR2 from the germline V gene are DFQATT and SNEGSKA (reference sequence). The DNA of the CDR3 is TGCAGTGCTAGTAAGACAAGTCCCTACAATGAGCAGTTCTTC. It yields the protein CSASKTSPYNEQFF.

This clonotype was observed once. One end of the junction does not line up with germline, which may come from a read error. The chain is built from TRBV29-1 and TRBJ2-4, with 7 bases aligning to TRBD1. Germline V CDR1 and CDR2: SQVTM, ANQGSEA. The CDR3 length is 14 residues. In DNA, the CDR3 is TGCAGCGTTGTTCCCGGGACAGCCCAAAACATTCAGTACTTC. Translating gives CSVVPGTAQNIQYF.

J is TRBJ2-5 and V is TRBV2; D is possibly TRBD2 (6 bases). V was shortened by 7 bases and J by 2 bases, with 14 bases between the two germline ends. The CDR3 has 14 residues. The germline CDR1 and CDR2 sequences are SNHLY and FYNNEI. Here the CDR3 reads CASKGDWGQETQYF. The DNA for the CDR3 is TGTGCCAGCAAAGGGGACTGGGGGCAAGAGACCCAGTACTTC.